The 10 T cell receptor beta chains presented below share a single source sample, sequenced in a study of blood T cell repertoires in COVID-19. Using immunoSEQ multiplex PCR, the repertoire was profiled, and TCRdb retains in-frame clones only, with some absent. The sample holds fewer than 500,000 clones, roughly 85% seen once. Sequenced sample: peripheral blood. The source is a woman aged 25 to 39 with active or convalescent COVID-19.

The rearrangement joins TRBV5-6 to TRBJ2-3, with 8 bases aligning to TRBD2. The germline CDR1 and CDR2 sequences are SGHDT and YYEEEE. V shed 3 bases, J shed 3 bases, and the junction held 6 bases outside the gene matches. CDR3 length: 15 residues. The CDR3 DNA follows: TGTGCCAGCAGCTCGCAGCGGGAGATGACAGATACGCAGTATTTT. Residues: CASSSQREMTDTQYF.

The chain uses TRBV6-2 or TRBV6-3 and TRBJ1-5; D is unclear. V was cut by 0 bases and J by 11 bases, with 8 bases left in between. The CDR3 has 12 amino acids. Germline V gene sequence: CDR1 MNHEY, CDR2 SVGEGT. The CDR3 DNA is TGTGCCAGCAGTTACTCCGGTACGACCCAGCATTTT. Its translation is CASSYSGTTQHF.

The CDR3 DNA sequence: TGTGCCAGCAGCCCCGGGCGACAGGGGAACACTGAAGCTTTCTTT. It specifies CASSPGRQGNTEAFF. The chain is built from TRBV11-2 and TRBJ1-1; 7 positions match TRBD1. Germline CDR1 reads SGHAT; CDR2 reads FQNNGV. V gave up 5 bases and J gave up 1 base; unmatched junction bases: 7. The CDR3 runs 15 residues.

V gene TRBV9 combines with J gene TRBJ1-4; TRBD1 might be the D (5 bases). This CDR3 has 14 residues. Germline V lookup: CDR1 SGDLS, CDR2 YYNGEE. V dropped 0 bases and J dropped 15 bases, with 18 bases sitting between them. Here the CDR3 DNA reads TGTGCCAGCAGCGTAGGACAGCGACCGACATATTTGTTTTTT. Its protein product is CASSVGQRPTYLFF. Filled out from reference TRBV9 and TRBJ1-4, the complete variable domain reads DSGVTQTPKHLITATGQRVTLRCSPRSGDLSVYWYQQSLDQGLQFLIQYYNGEERAKGNILERFSAQQFPDLHSELNLSSLELGDSALYFCASSVGQRPTYLFFGSGTQLSVL.

The V gene is TRBV5-1, the J gene TRBJ2-7; TRBD1 matches at 7 bases. V lost 0 bases to trimming and J lost 1 base; unmatched junction nucleotides: 7. The CDR3 has 16 residues. The germline CDR1 and CDR2 sequences are SGHRS and YFSETQ. The CDR3 region is CASSLGATGASYEQYF. In nucleotides, the CDR3 is TGCGCCAGCAGCTTGGGTGCAACAGGGGCATCCTACGAGCAGTACTTC.

This clone was picked up a small number of times. The chain employs TRBV3-1 (or the pseudogene TRBV3-2) and TRBJ1-2, with unresolved D. Trimming stripped 1 base from V and 8 bases from J, with 17 bases between. CDR3 length: 15 residues. Per germline, CDR1 LGHDT and CDR2 YNNKEL (reference sequence). CDR3 loop: CASSQGTLLSGGYTF. DNA for the CDR3: TGTGCCAGCAGCCAAGGGACCCTCTTATCGGGAGGCTACACCTTC.

The gene calls are TRBV27 and TRBJ2-3; D is possibly TRBD2 (7 bases). The V gene's germline CDR1 is MNHEY and CDR2 SMNVEV (reference sequence). The CDR3 extends over 13 amino acids. V gave up 8 bases and J gave up 2 bases, with 11 bases separating them. In nucleotides, the CDR3 is TGTGCCAGCGGGGGGGCCGACACAGATACGCAGTATTTT. This gives the protein CASGGADTDTQYF.

The chain links TRBV6-5 to TRBJ1-1; TRBD1 matches 8 bases. The V gene end was trimmed by 6 bases and the J gene end by 4 bases; junction bases not matched to a gene: 10. The CDR3 loop spans 15 amino acids. Germline V CDR1 and CDR2: MNHEY, SVGAGI. As DNA, the CDR3 is TGTGCCAGCAGGAAAAATTCCAGGGGGCCCACTGAAGCTTTCTTT. Its protein product is CASRKNSRGPTEAFF.

The chain combines TRBV10-3 with TRBJ2-3; maybe TRBD1 (6 bases). Germline CDR1 is ENHRY and CDR2 is SYGVKD. The CDR3 contains 16 residues. Trimming removed 3 bases from V and 3 bases from J, with 16 bases in between. The CDR3 DNA is TGTGCCATCAGTGATTGGGACACTAGAGAGACAGATACGCAGTATTTT. Translation: CAISDWDTRETDTQYF.

Turning to this clone: Mismatch with germline at one junction end may stem from a read error. This sequence joins TRBV3-1 (or the pseudogene TRBV3-2) and TRBJ1-1; D unclear. CDR1 is LGHDT, CDR2 YNNKEL, per germline (reference sequence). The CDR3 totals 14 residues. The CDR3 sequence: CASSQDPSGPGDVF. CDR3 in DNA: TGTGCCAGCAGCCAAGACCCAAGCGGACCCGGTGATGTCTTT.